This record looks at one T cell receptor (beta chain) sequence and its context. Antigen unknown. Germline CDR1 and CDR2: MNHEY and SVGAGI. Trimming pared 5 bases from V and 9 bases from J, leaving 16 bases between. The CDR3 consists of 13 residues. This entry belongs to a study of neoadjuvant anti-PD-1 for oral cavity cancer. General study results and limits: With three patients per group, TCR findings need larger cohorts.

The data were produced by immunoSEQ multiplex PCR, yet TCRdb's version contains in-frame clones alone and is incomplete. The table includes tens of thousands of clones, more than 65% detected once. The chain joins TRBV6-5 to TRBJ1-1; D not resolved. This clonotype was obtained from a person aged 40 to 85 with oral cavity squamous cell carcinoma. The input for sequencing was PBMCs, taken before nivolumab (anti-PD-1) treatment. CDR3 region: CASSPPSHSKAFF. The CDR3 DNA reads as TGTGCCAGCAGTCCCCCTTCCCACTCCAAAGCTTTCTTT.